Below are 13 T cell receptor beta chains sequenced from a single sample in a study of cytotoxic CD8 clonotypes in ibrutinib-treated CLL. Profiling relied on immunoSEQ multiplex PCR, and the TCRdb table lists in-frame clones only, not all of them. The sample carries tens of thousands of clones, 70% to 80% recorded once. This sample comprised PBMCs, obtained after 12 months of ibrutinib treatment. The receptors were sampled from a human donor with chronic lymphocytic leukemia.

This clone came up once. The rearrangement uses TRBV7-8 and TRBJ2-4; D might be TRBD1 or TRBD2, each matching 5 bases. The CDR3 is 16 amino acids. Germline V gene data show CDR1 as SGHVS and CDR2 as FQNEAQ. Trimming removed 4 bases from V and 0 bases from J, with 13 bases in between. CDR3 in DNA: TGTGCCAGCAGCTGGGGGACCCAACTAGCCAAAAACATTCAGTACTTC. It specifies CASSWGTQLAKNIQYF.

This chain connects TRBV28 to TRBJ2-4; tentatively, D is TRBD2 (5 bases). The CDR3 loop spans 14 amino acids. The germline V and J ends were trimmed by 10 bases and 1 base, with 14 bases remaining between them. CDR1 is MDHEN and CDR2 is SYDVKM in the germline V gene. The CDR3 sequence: CATNRGGAKNIQYF. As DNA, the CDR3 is TGTGCCACCAATCGGGGTGGCGCCAAAAACATTCAGTACTTC. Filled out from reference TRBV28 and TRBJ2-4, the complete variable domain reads DVKVTQSSRYLVKRTGEKVFLECVQDMDHENMFWYRQDPGLGLRLIYFSYDVKMKEKGDIPEGYSVSREKKERFSLILESASTNQTSMYLCATNRGGAKNIQYFGAGTRLSVL.

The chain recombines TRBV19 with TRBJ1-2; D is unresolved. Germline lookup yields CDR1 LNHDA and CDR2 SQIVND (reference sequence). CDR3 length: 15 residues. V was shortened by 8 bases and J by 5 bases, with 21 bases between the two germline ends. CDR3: CASGPAFALGYGYTF. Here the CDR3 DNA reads TGTGCCAGTGGCCCTGCCTTTGCACTCGGGTATGGCTACACCTTC.

CDR3 amino acids: CASSPLGGGNQPQHF. CDR3 nucleotides: TGTGCCAGCTCACCTCTGGGAGGCGGCAATCAGCCCCAGCATTTT. The rearrangement joins TRBV18 to TRBJ1-5, with D hard to call. The CDR3 is 15 residues long. With 3 bases removed from V and 2 bases from J, the gap between germline ends came to 11 bases. The germline V gene has CDR1 KGHSH and CDR2 LQKENI. Full variable domain (outside the CDR3, taken from reference TRBV18 and TRBJ1-5): NAGVMQNPRHLVRRRGQEARLRCSPMKGHSHVYWYRQLPEEGLKFMVYLQKENIIDESGMPKERFSAEFPKEGPSILRIQQVVRGDSAAYFCASSPLGGGNQPQHFGDGTRLSIL.

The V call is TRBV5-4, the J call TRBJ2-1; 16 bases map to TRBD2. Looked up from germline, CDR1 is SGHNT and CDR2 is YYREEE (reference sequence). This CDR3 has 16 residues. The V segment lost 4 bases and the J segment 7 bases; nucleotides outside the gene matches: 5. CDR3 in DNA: TGTGCCAGCAGCCCCGGGACTAGCGGGAGGGGTAATGAGCAGTTCTTC. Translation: CASSPGTSGRGNEQFF.

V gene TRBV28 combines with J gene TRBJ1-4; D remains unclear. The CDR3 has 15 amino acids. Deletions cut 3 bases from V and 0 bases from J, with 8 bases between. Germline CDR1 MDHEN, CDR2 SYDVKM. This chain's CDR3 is CASSLAGATNEKLFF. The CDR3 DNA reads TGTGCCAGCAGTTTGGCGGGAGCAACTAATGAAAAACTGTTTTTT.

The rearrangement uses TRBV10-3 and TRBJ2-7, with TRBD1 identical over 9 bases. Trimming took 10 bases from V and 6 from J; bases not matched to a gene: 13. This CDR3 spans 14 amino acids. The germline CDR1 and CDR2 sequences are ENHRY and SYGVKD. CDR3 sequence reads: CATLPSGTGLEQYF. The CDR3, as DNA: TGTGCCACCCTCCCATCTGGGACAGGGCTCGAGCAGTACTTC.

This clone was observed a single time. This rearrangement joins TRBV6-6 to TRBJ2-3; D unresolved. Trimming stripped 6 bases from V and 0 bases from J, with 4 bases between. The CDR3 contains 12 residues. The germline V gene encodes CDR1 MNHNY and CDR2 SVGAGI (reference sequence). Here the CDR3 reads CASSPSTDTQYF. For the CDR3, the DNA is TGTGCCAGCAGCCCTAGCACAGATACGCAGTATTTT.

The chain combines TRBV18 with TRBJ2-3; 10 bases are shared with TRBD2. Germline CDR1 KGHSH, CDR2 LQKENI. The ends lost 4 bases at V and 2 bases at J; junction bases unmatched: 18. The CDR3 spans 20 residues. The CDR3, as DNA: TGTGCCAGCTCACAACGGGGCCTAGCGGGAGTCGTTTCCCACACAGATACGCAGTATTTT. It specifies CASSQRGLAGVVSHTDTQYF.

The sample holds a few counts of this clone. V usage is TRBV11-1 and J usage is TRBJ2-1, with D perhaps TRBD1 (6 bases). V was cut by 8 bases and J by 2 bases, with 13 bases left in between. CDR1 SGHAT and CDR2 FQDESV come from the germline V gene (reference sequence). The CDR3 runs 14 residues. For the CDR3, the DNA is TGTGCCAGCGAGTTTGGGGGCACCTACAATGAGCAGTTCTTC. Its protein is CASEFGGTYNEQFF.

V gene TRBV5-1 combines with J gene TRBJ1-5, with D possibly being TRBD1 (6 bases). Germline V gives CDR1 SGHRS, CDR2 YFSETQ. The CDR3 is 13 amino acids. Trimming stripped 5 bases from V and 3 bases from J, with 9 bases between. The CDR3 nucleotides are TGCGCCAGCAGTAGGGGGGTCAATCAGCCCCAGCATTTT. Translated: CASSRGVNQPQHF.

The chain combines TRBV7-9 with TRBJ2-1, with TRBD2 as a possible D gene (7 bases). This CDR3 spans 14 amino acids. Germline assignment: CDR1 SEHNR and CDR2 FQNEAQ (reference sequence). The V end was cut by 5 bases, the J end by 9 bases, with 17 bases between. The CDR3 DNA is TGTGCCAGCAGCCCCTTGGGGGGGGGCAGTGAGCAGTTCTTC. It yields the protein CASSPLGGGSEQFF.

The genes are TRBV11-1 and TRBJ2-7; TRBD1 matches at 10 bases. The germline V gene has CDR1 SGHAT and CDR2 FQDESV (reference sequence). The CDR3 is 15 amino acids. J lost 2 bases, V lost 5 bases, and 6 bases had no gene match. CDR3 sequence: CASSGRGTGAYEQYF. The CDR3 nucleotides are TGTGCCAGCAGCGGGCGCGGGACAGGGGCCTACGAGCAGTACTTC. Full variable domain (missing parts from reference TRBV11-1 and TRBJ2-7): EAEVAQSPRYKITEKSQAVAFWCDPISGHATLYWYRQILGQGPELLVQFQDESVVDDSQLPKDRFSAERLKGVDSTLKIQPAELGDSAMYLCASSGRGTGAYEQYFGPGTRLTVT.